This TCR beta chain was captured by sequencing in a study of blood T cell repertoires in COVID-19. On the study more broadly: Sources were T cells, B-cell-depleted T cells, or PBMCs; the material itself was cDNA or gDNA.

Using immunoSEQ multiplex PCR, the repertoire was profiled, and TCRdb retains in-frame clones only, with some absent. Of 15,000 to 20,000 clones listed, more than 70% are singletons. CDR1 is MNHEY, CDR2 SVGAGI, per germline. Trimming cost V 6 bases and J 3 bases, with 11 bases left between them. The CDR3 length is 13 residues. This chain joins TRBV6-5 and TRBJ1-1; D is unresolved. The TCR was taken from a human donor in a cohort sampled during active COVID-19. The sequencing sample was made of peripheral blood. The CDR3 DNA sequence: TGTGCCAGCAGCCTTGAGGGCGACACTGAAGCTTTCTTT. Translating gives CASSLEGDTEAFF.